The source of this T cell receptor beta chain is a study of OX40 agonist ivuxolimab in advanced cancers. About the research overall: Ivuxolimab, which patients received intravenously every 2 weeks, was dosed at 0.01 to 10 mg/kg.

Data came from immunoSEQ multiplex PCR; TCRdb stores just in-frame clones and leaves some out. The sample has fewer than 90,000 clones, about 88% seen once. The CDR3 spans 13 residues. From germline, CDR1 is MNHEY and CDR2 SVGAGI. The V end was cut by 6 bases, the J end by 5 bases, with 13 bases between. The TCR comes from an adult with an advanced solid tumor such as melanoma, head and neck, liver or kidney cancer. This chain connects TRBV6-5 to TRBJ2-5; possible D gene TRBD1, 6 bases. The sequenced sample was CD4+ or CD8+ T cells sorted from blood, obtained in a trial of the OX40 agonist ivuxolimab. CDR3 sequence: CASRQGVVETQYF. The DNA of the CDR3 is TGTGCCAGCAGACAGGGTGTAGTGGAGACCCAGTACTTC.